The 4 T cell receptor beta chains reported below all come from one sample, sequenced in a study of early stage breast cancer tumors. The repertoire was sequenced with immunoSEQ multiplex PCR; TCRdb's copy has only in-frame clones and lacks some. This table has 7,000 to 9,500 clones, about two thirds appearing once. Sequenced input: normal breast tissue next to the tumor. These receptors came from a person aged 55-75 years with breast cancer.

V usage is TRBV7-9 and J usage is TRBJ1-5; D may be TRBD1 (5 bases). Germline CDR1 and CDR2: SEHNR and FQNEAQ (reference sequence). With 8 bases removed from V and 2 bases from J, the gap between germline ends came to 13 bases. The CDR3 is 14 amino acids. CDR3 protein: CASERGAGNQPQHF. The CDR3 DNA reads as TGTGCCAGCGAGCGGGGCGCGGGCAATCAGCCCCAGCATTTT.

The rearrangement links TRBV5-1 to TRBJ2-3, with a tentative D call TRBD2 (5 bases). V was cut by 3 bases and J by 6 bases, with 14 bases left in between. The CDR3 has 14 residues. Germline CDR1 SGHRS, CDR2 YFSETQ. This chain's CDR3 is CASSWGAGGDTQYF. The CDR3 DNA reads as TGCGCCAGCAGCTGGGGTGCGGGCGGGGATACGCAGTATTTT.

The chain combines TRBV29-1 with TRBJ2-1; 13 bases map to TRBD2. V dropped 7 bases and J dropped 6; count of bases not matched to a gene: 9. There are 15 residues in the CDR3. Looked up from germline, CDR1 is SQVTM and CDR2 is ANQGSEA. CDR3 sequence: CSARLRTSGSNEQFF. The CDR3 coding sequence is TGCAGCGCCCGACTTCGGACTAGCGGGAGCAATGAGCAGTTCTTC.

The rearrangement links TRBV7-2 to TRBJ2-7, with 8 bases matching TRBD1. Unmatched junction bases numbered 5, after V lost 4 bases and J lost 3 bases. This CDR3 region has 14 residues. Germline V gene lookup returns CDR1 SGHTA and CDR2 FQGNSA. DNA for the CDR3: TGTGCCAGCAGCTCGGGACAGGTATTCTACGAGCAGTACTTC. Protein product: CASSSGQVFYEQYF. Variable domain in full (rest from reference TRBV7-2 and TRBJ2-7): GAGVSQSPSNKVTEKGKDVELRCDPISGHTALYWYRQSLGQGLEFLIYFQGNSAPDKSGLPSDRFSAERTGGSVSTLTIQRTQQEDSAVYLCASSSGQVFYEQYFGPGTRLTVT.